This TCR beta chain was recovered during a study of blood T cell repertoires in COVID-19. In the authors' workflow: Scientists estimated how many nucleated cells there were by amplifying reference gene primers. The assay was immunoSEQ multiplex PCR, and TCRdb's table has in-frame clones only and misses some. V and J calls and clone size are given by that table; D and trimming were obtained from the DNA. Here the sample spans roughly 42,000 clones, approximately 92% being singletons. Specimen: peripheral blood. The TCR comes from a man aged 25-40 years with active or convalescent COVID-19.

Here the CDR3 reads CASSSVLGKYTGELFF. Here the CDR3 DNA reads TGTGCCAGCAGCTCCGTTCTCGGGAAATACACCGGGGAGCTGTTTTTT. V and J are TRBV11-3 and TRBJ2-2; a weak D match, TRBD2 (5 bases). The CDR3 runs 16 residues. The V end was cut by 4 bases, the J end by 3 bases, with 15 bases between. CDR1 is SGHNT, CDR2 YENEEA, per germline.